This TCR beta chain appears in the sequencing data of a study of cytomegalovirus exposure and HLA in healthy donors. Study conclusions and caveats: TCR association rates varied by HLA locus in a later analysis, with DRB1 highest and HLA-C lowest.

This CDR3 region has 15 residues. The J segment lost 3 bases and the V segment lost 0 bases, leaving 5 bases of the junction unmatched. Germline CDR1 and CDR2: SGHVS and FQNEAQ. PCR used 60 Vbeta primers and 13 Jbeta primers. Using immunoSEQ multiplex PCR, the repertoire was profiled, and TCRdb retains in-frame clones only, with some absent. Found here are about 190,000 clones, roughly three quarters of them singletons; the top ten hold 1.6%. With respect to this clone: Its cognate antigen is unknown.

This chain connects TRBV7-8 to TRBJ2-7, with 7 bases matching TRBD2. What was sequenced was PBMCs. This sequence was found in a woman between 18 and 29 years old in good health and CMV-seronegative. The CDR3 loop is CASSLAGGDLYEQYF. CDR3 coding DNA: TGTGCCAGCAGCTTAGCGGGAGGGGACCTCTACGAGCAGTACTTC.